The rows below give T cell receptor beta chains drawn from one sample of a study of vaccination and CD4 T cells after COVID-19. In TCRdb, the PCR reads were re-called with MiXCR into one record per CDR3 protein. The data hold about 17,000 distinct CDR3 sequences, with around 56% observed a single time. Antigens for these TCRs are unknown. The sample comprised CD4+ T cells from blood, cultured in vitro. These receptors originate from a human donor who had recovered from COVID-19. The CDR3 runs from the conserved cysteine through the conserved F or W. D genes are given only for firm matches. Size values are once, few and many counts, or a class for expanded clones, and some rows have none.

D gene	clone size	V gene	J gene	CDR3 DNA	CDR3 protein
.	.	TRBV20-1	TRBJ2-7	TGCAGTGCTACCACCCGGACCAACACCTACGAGCAGTACTTC	CSATTRTNTYEQYF
TRBD1	.	TRBV19	TRBJ1-5	TGTGCCAGTAGGAAGACAGGGGTTAAGAGCAATCAGCCCCAGCATTTT	CASRKTGVKSNQPQHF
TRBD1	.	TRBV2	TRBJ1-5	TGTGCCAGCAGTATTAACAGGGGGTACAATCAGCCCCAGCATTTT	CASSINRGYNQPQHF
.	.	TRBV11-2	TRBJ1-1	TGTGCCAGCAGCTCATACCTTAGACCGAACACTGAAGCTTTCTTT	CASSSYLRPNTEAFF
TRBD2	.	TRBV29-1	TRBJ2-7	TGCAGCGTTGGAAATAGCGGGAGCCGCGAGCAGTACTTC	CSVGNSGSREQYF
.	.	TRBV20-1	TRBJ1-1	TGCAGTGCTAGAGATCGGGGGTCAACGGTAGAAGCTTTCTTT	CSARDRGSTVEAFF
.	.	TRBV27	TRBJ2-1	TGTGCCAGCAGTGGCCGGGACAAGGAATACAATGAGCAGTTCTTC	CASSGRDKEYNEQFF
.	once	TRBV7-8	TRBJ1-4	TGTGCCAGCAGCCCTACAGGGACGAGGGGAAAACTGTTTTTT	CASSPTGTRGKLFF
.	.	TRBV20-1	TRBJ2-7	TGCAGTGCTAGTAAGGACCCACTGGCCTCGGAGCAGTACTTC	CSASKDPLASEQYF
.	.	TRBV24-1	TRBJ1-2	TGTGCCACCAGTGATGACAATGTTCAATCGGACTATGGCTACACCTTC	CATSDDNVQSDYGYTF
.	.	TRBV5-4	TRBJ2-1	TGTGCCAGCAGCCCGGTCGATGGTGAGCAGTTCTTC	CASSPVDGEQFF
.	.	TRBV9	TRBJ2-5	TGTGCCAGCAGCGTAGGGCCCGGAGGGGAAAGACGGGAGACCCAGTACTTC	CASSVGPGGERRETQYF
.	.	TRBV7-8	TRBJ1-5	TGTGCCAGCAGCCGAAAGCCAGGGAATGATCAGCCCCGGCATTTT	CASSRKPGNDQPRHF
TRBD1	.	TRBV28	TRBJ1-2	TGTGCCAGCAGTTTCCCACTCTACTCGGACAGGGTCTATGGCTACACCTTC	CASSFPLYSDRVYGYTF
TRBD1	.	TRBV6-1	TRBJ2-7	TGTGCCAGCAGTGATCCGGGACAGGGGATTTACGAGCAGTACTTC	CASSDPGQGIYEQYF
TRBD1	.	TRBV5-4	TRBJ2-5	TGTGCCAGCAGCCGCCGGGACAGGGGGCAACAGACCCAGTACTTC	CASSRRDRGQQTQYF
TRBD1	.	TRBV20-1	TRBJ1-1	TGCAGTGCTAGTACGGGGACAGGAGTTTGGACTGAAGCTTTCTTT	CSASTGTGVWTEAFF
TRBD2	.	TRBV25-1	TRBJ2-5	TGTGCCAGCAGTGAATGGGCACTAGCGGCACAAGAGACCCAGTACTTC	CASSEWALAAQETQYF
.	medium-sized	TRBV7-2	TRBJ1-5	TGTGCCAGCAGCTCCGCTACCCAGGGGAACCAGCCCCAGCATTTT	CASSSATQGNQPQHF
.	few	TRBV19	TRBJ1-5	TGTGCCAGTAGTATAGGGCTTCTTAGGACAAATCAGCCCCAGCATTTT	CASSIGLLRTNQPQHF
TRBD1	.	TRBV7-9	TRBJ1-3	TGTGCCAGCAGCCCCGACAGGGGGCAGGGAAACACCATATATTTT	CASSPDRGQGNTIYF
TRBD1	.	TRBV24-1	TRBJ1-4	TGTGCCACCAGGGGACAGGGACCTAATGAAAAACTGTTTTTT	CATRGQGPNEKLFF
.	.	TRBV5-8	TRBJ1-5	TGTGCCAGCAGCTTGGGGGTCAGGGGCAATCAGCCCCAGCATTTT	CASSLGVRGNQPQHF
.	.	TRBV20-1	TRBJ2-3	TGCAGTGCTCCTACGGCCTACACAGATACGCAGTATTTT	CSAPTAYTDTQYF
TRBD1	.	TRBV6-5	TRBJ2-6	TGTGCCAGCAGTTATTTACAGGGGGCCCCCTCTGGGGCCAACGTCCTGACTTTC	CASSYLQGAPSGANVLTF
.	few	TRBV20-1	TRBJ2-1	TGCAGTGCTCCCCACGTCTTGAAAAGGGATGAGCAGTTCTTC	CSAPHVLKRDEQFF
TRBD1	few	TRBV28	TRBJ1-2	TGTGCCAGCAGATCTTCAGGGGGCGCCGGCTACACCTTC	CASRSSGGAGYTF
.	.	TRBV5-5	TRBJ1-1	TGTGCCAGCAGCTTGGCATTCGGGACAAGGAACACTGAAGCTTTCTTT	CASSLAFGTRNTEAFF
.	few	TRBV20-1	TRBJ2-5	TGCAGTGCTAGGGAGGGTCGGTTACAGACCCAGTACTTC	CSAREGRLQTQYF
TRBD2	.	TRBV28	TRBJ2-7	TGTGCCAGCATCGACGGCGGGAGGGCACCCTCCTACGAGCAGTACTTC	CASIDGGRAPSYEQYF
.	.	TRBV21-1	TRBJ2-5	TGTGCCAGCAGCAGGAAGGGGTCGGGTAGGGGAGAGACCCAGTACTTC	CASSRKGSGRGETQYF
.	.	TRBV25-1	TRBJ2-1	TGTGCCAGCAGTGAATGGAGGGACAGCCCTGAGCAGTTCTTC	CASSEWRDSPEQFF
TRBD1	.	TRBV23-1	TRBJ2-7	TGCGCCAGCAGTCAATCGACGGGACAGTCCTTCTACGAGCAGTACTTC	CASSQSTGQSFYEQYF
.	few	TRBV20-1	TRBJ2-2	TGCAGTGCTAGAGAGCGTTTGAACACCGGGGAGCTGTTTTTT	CSARERLNTGELFF
TRBD2	.	TRBV20-1	TRBJ2-1	TGCAGTGCTGATACAGGGACCGCCGCGGGGGGGAATGAGCAGTTCTTC	CSADTGTAAGGNEQFF
.	.	TRBV11-3	TRBJ1-5	TGTGCCAGCAGCTTAGGGCCCATGGGGGTAGGCCAGCCCCAGCATTTT	CASSLGPMGVGQPQHF
TRBD2	once	TRBV11-3	TRBJ2-3	TGTGCCAGCAGCTTAGTTGTGACTAGCAGAGGAGGGCCACACACAGATACGCAGTATTTT	CASSLVVTSRGGPHTDTQYF
.	.	TRBV6-5	TRBJ2-3	TGTGCCAGCAGTTACTCGGGAACAGTAGAAACAGATACGCAGTATTTT	CASSYSGTVETDTQYF
.	.	TRBV5-1	TRBJ1-2	TGCGCCAGCAGCTTGGACCAGGTCCAAGGCTGCACCTTC	CASSLDQVQGCTF
.	.	TRBV29-1	TRBJ1-1	TGCAGCGCCCATGAACAGAGCAACACTGAAGCTTTCTTT	CSAHEQSNTEAFF
TRBD1	.	TRBV20-1	TRBJ1-5	TGCAGTGCTAGATCAGGGGGGGTGCGGAATCAGCCCCAGCATTTT	CSARSGGVRNQPQHF
TRBD1	few	TRBV6-5	TRBJ1-5	TGTGCCAGCAGTTACGGACAGGGCACGAATCAGCCCCAGCATTTT	CASSYGQGTNQPQHF
.	.	TRBV6-1	TRBJ1-5	TGTGCCAGCAGCTCTGACAGGCCCTACAATCAGCCCCAGCATTTT	CASSSDRPYNQPQHF
.	once	TRBV12-3/TRBV12-4	TRBJ1-2	TGTGCCAGCAGTGTCAGGGGATCTGGCTACACCTTC	CASSVRGSGYTF
TRBD1	few	TRBV2	TRBJ2-2	TGTGCCAGCAGTCCACCGGGACAGGGGACGTTGTTTTTT	CASSPPGQGTLFF
.	.	TRBV2	TRBJ1-1	TGTGCCAGCAGTGAGGGCAGGGAAGGCACTGAAGCTTTCTTT	CASSEGREGTEAFF